This T cell receptor beta chain appears in the sequencing data of a study of blood T cell repertoires in COVID-19. Across the study: The analysed material was cDNA or gDNA that came from T cells, B-cell-depleted T cells, or PBMCs.

This clone was observed at least ten times. Germline loops: CDR1 LNHNV, CDR2 YYDKDF (reference sequence). V was clipped by 1 base and J by 7 bases, with 11 bases between them. This CDR3 has 15 residues. Authors' analysis steps: Reference gene primer amplification gave nucleated cell count estimates. The protocol was immunoSEQ multiplex PCR, while the TCRdb copy is restricted to in-frame clones and leaves out a portion. Clone size and V and J calls were adopted from that table, with D and trimming inferred from the DNA. This table holds about 300,000 clones, over 75% found once. This chain uses TRBV15 with TRBJ1-6; D is uncertain. The material sequenced was peripheral blood. The sequence came from a human donor in a cohort sampled during active COVID-19. DNA for the CDR3: TGTGCCACCAGCAGAGGAAGGTCGGGGAATTCACCCCTCCACTTT. It yields the protein CATSRGRSGNSPLHF. Complete variable domain (other parts from reference TRBV15 and TRBJ1-6): DAMVIQNPRYQVTQFGKPVTLSCSQTLNHNVMYWYQQKSSQAPKLLFHYYDKDFNNEADTPDNFQSRRPNTSFCFLDIRSPGLGDTAMYLCATSRGRSGNSPLHFGNGTRLTVT.